This T cell receptor beta chain was recorded in a study of vaccination effects on CD4 cells after COVID-19. Study observations and caveats: At late timepoints after vaccination, vaccine- and infection-induced clones shrank markedly.

The germline V gene has CDR1 SGHTA and CDR2 FQGTGA. The CDR3 is 16 residues long. Trimming removed 1 base at V and 2 bases at J, with 11 bases between. As concerns this clone: Antigen specificity is unknown.

The repertoire was sequenced with immunoSEQ multiplex PCR; TCRdb's copy has only in-frame clones and lacks some. The profile shows roughly 59,000 clones, under 80% of them singletons. With the ViraFEST assay, the study expanded antigen-specific CD4+ T cells using viral peptide pools, then sequenced them. Isolation of CD4+ T cells took place after about 10 days of culture. Of the BNT162b2 and mRNA-1273 vaccines, participants received two doses of one or the other. The vaccine recipients had no prior SARS-CoV-2 infection, with negative nucleocapsid antibodies. The material sequenced was CD4+ T cells from PBMCs cultured with HCoV-OC43 spike peptides, taken after COVID-19 vaccination. Subset here: HCoV-OC43 spike overlapping peptide pool stimulation. This receptor was taken from a human donor who received a COVID-19 vaccine. The chain links TRBV7-3 to TRBJ2-2, with D hard to call. The DNA of the CDR3 is TGTGCCAGCAGCTTAATGGTGGGGAAAAACACCGGGGAGCTGTTTTTT. Protein sequence: CASSLMVGKNTGELFF.